Each of the 8 T cell receptor beta chains below was sequenced from the same sample in a study of cytomegalovirus exposure and HLA in healthy donors. The PCR made use of 60 Vbeta and 13 Jbeta primers. TCRdb's copy holds only in-frame clones and misses some; the assay was immunoSEQ multiplex PCR. The sample yields about 110,000 clones, 65% to 85% seen once. The sample taken for sequencing was PBMCs. Receptors were obtained from a man aged 25 to 45 in good health and CMV-seronegative.

The chain has TRBV5-4 and TRBJ2-1; 10 bases are shared with TRBD2. Unmatched junction bases numbered 12, after V lost 4 bases and J lost 8 bases. Germline lookup yields CDR1 SGHNT and CDR2 YYREEE (reference sequence). The length of the CDR3 is 16 residues. Here the CDR3 DNA reads TGTGCCAGCAGCCCGAGCGCTAGCGGGAGACTCGATGAGCAGTTCTTC. The encoded protein is CASSPSASGRLDEQFF.

This chain links TRBV6-1 with TRBJ1-1, with D tentatively TRBD1 (5 bases). Germline V gene lookup returns CDR1 MNHNS and CDR2 SASEGT. The CDR3 covers 13 residues. The CDR3 is CAVLGATLMKAFF. DNA for the CDR3: TGTGCGGTATTAGGGGCGACCTTGATGAAAGCTTTCTTT.

This clone has only one observation. This chain links TRBV10-3 with TRBJ2-7; the match to TRBD2 covers 9 bases. The CDR3 is made up of 13 amino acids. V shed 4 bases and J 5 bases; nucleotides not matched to a gene: 3. CDR1 and CDR2 (germline): ENHRY, SYGVKD. The CDR3: CAISGLAGNEQYF. The CDR3 DNA follows: TGTGCCATCAGTGGTCTAGCGGGAAACGAGCAGTACTTC.

J is TRBJ2-3 and V is TRBV30; 7 bases line up with TRBD2. V shed 0 bases, J shed 2 bases, and the junction held 8 bases outside the gene matches. The CDR3 covers 16 residues. CDR1 and CDR2 (germline): GTSNPN, SVGIG (reference sequence). The CDR3 sequence is CAWSVGLVHNTDTQYF. The CDR3 DNA sequence: TGTGCCTGGAGTGTAGGACTAGTACATAACACAGATACGCAGTATTTT.

The V gene is TRBV7-9, the J gene TRBJ1-2; D is ambiguous. The CDR3 has 13 residues. V was trimmed by 3 bases and J by 8 bases, leaving 13 bases between them. Germline V gene sequence: CDR1 SEHNR, CDR2 FQNEAQ (reference sequence). The CDR3 coding sequence is TGTGCCAGCAGCTTTATCCCTCTCGGGGGCTACACCTTC. It translates to CASSFIPLGGYTF.

The chain is built from TRBV11-2 and TRBJ2-4, with 8 bases that match TRBD1. Losses at the gene ends were 3 bases for V and 3 bases for J; bases not matched to a gene: 7. Germline V gene sequence: CDR1 SGHAT, CDR2 FQNNGV. The CDR3 contains 16 residues. The chain's CDR3 is CASSFGQGSGKNIQYF. CDR3 nucleotides: TGTGCCAGCAGCTTCGGACAGGGCAGCGGCAAAAACATTCAGTACTTC. The whole variable domain, remainder taken from reference TRBV11-2 and TRBJ2-4, is EAGVAQSPRYKIIEKRQSVAFWCNPISGHATLYWYQQILGQGPKLLIQFQNNGVVDDSQLPKDRFSAERLKGVDSTLKIQPAKLEDSAVYLCASSFGQGSGKNIQYFGAGTRLSVL.

The genes are TRBV25-1 and TRBJ1-5, with D possibly TRBD1 on 6 matching bases. This CDR3 is built from 15 residues. The V and J ends lost 6 bases and 6 bases respectively, with 18 bases between them. Germline V gene lookup returns CDR1 MGHDK and CDR2 SYGVNS. The CDR3 region is CASSWNVGARQPQHF. DNA of the CDR3: TGTGCCAGCAGCTGGAACGTGGGGGCGCGTCAGCCCCAGCATTTT.

This chain links TRBV4-1 with TRBJ1-1; a weak D match, TRBD1 (6 bases). Germline lookup yields CDR1 MGHRA and CDR2 YSYEKL. V was trimmed by 4 bases and J by 3 bases, leaving 15 bases between them. The CDR3 loop spans 15 amino acids. The CDR3 coding sequence is TGCGCCAGCAGCCCGCCGGGGGGCGGATACACTGAAGCTTTCTTT. It codes for CASSPPGGGYTEAFF.